What follows are 2 T cell receptor beta chains derived from one specimen sequenced in a study of T cell repertoires in cytomegalovirus infection. TCRdb independently ran MiXCR on the reads; one entry per CDR3 protein. The sample carries about 250,000 distinct CDR3 sequences, 12% recorded once. Sequencing input: PBMCs. These receptors came from a human donor in good health (CMV status not recorded). Some clones in this sample may be carry-over from other donors' samples.

This clonotype was counted between two and nine times. The J gene is TRBJ2-1, the V gene TRBV4-3; D call uncertain. V was shortened by 0 bases and J by 4 bases, with 4 bases between the two germline ends. The germline CDR1 and CDR2 sequences are LGHNA and YSLEER. CDR3 size: 13 residues. In DNA, the CDR3 is TGCGCCAGCAGCCAAGAGGGGTACAATGAGCAGTTCTTC. This translates into CASSQEGYNEQFF.

Many counts were recorded for this clonotype. The rearrangement uses TRBV28 and TRBJ2-3; tentative D call: TRBD2 (5 bases). V was shortened by 8 bases and J by 2 bases, with 11 bases between the two germline ends. The CDR3 is 13 amino acids. The germline V gene encodes CDR1 MDHEN and CDR2 SYDVKM. The CDR3 DNA reads as TGTGCCAGCGGGAGTGGAAACACAGATACGCAGTATTTT. Translated, it gives CASGSGNTDTQYF.